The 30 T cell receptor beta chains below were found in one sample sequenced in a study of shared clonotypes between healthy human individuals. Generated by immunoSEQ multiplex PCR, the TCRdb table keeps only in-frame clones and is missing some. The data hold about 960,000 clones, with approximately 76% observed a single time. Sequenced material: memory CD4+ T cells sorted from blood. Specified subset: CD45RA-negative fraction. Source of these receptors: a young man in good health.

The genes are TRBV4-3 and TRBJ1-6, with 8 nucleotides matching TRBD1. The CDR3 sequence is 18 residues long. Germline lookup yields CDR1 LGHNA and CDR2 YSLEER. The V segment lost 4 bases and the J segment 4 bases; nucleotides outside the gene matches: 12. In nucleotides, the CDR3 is TGCGCCAGCAGCCGAGAAGGACAGGGCGAGTTTTATAATTCACCCCTCCACTTT. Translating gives CASSREGQGEFYNSPLHF.

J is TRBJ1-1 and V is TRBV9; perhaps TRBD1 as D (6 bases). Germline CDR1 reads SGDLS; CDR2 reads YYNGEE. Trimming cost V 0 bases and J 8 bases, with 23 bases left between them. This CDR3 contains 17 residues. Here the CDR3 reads CASSVATFDGGQVEAFF. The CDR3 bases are TGTGCCAGCAGCGTAGCTACGTTTGATGGGGGGCAGGTGGAAGCTTTCTTT.

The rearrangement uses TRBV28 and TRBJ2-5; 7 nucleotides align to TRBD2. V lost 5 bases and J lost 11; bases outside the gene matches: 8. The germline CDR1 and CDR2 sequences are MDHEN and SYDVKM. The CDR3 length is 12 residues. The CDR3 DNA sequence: TGTGCCAGCAGTACCCGGGGGGTCCCTCAGTACTTC. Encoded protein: CASSTRGVPQYF.

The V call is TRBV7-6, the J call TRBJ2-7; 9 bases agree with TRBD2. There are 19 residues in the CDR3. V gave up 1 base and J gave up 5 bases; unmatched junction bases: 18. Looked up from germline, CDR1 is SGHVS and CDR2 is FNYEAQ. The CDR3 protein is CASSLVPPSGTSSTHEQYF. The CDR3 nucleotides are TGTGCCAGCAGCTTAGTTCCCCCTAGCGGGACGAGCTCAACCCACGAGCAGTACTTC.

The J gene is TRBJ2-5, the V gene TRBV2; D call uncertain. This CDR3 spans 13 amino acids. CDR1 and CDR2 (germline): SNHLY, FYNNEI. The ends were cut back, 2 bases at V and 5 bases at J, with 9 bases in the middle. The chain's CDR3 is CASSEYGLETQYF. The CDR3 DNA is TGTGCCAGCAGTGAATATGGGTTGGAGACCCAGTACTTC.

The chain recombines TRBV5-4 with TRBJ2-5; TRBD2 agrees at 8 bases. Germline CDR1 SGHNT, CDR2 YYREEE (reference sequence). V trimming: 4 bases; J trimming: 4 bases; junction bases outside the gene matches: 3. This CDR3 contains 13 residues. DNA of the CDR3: TGTGCCAGCAGCCCCGGGGGGGCAGAGACCCAGTACTTC. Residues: CASSPGGAETQYF. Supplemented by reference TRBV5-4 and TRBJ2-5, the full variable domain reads ETGVTQSPTHLIKTRGQQVTLRCSSQSGHNTVSWYQQALGQGPQFIFQYYREEENGRGNFPPRFSGLQFPNYSSELNVNALELDDSALYLCASSPGGAETQYFGPGTRLLVL.

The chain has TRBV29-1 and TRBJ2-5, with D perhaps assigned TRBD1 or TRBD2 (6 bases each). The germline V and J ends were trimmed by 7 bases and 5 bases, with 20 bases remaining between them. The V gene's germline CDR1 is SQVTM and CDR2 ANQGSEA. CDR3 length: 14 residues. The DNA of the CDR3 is TGCAGCGCCCTGAGGGGGGTAGCCGGGGAGACCCAGTACTTC. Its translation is CSALRGVAGETQYF.

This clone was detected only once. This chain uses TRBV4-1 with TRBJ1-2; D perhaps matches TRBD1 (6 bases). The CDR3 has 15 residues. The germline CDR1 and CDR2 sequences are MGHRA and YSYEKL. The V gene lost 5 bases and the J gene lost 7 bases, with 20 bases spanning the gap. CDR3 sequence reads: CASSERSGGLAGYTF. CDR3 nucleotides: TGCGCCAGCAGCGAAAGATCTGGGGGGCTGGCTGGCTACACCTTC.

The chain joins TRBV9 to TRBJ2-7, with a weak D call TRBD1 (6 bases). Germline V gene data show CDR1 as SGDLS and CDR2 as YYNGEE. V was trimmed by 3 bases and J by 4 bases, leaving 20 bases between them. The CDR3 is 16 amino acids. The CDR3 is CASSAGQPAVIYEQYF. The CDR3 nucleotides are TGTGCCAGCAGCGCAGGACAGCCCGCCGTAATTTACGAGCAGTACTTC. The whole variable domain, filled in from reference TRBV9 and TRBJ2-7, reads DSGVTQTPKHLITATGQRVTLRCSPRSGDLSVYWYQQSLDQGLQFLIQYYNGEERAKGNILERFSAQQFPDLHSELNLSSLELGDSALYFCASSAGQPAVIYEQYFGPGTRLTVT.

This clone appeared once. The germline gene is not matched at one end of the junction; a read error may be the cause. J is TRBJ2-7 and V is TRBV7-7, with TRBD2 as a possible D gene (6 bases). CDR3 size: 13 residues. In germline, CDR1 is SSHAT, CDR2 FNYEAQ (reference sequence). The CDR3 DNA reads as TGTGCTAGCAGCTTAGTTCGGGGGACCGAGCAGTACTTC. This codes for CASSLVRGTEQYF.

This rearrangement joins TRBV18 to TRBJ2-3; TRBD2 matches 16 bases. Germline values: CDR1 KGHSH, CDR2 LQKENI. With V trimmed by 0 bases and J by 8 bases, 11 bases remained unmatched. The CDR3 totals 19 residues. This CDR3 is CASSPPGTSGRAGGGTQYF. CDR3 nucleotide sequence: TGTGCCAGCTCACCACCCGGGACTAGCGGGAGGGCCGGAGGAGGTACGCAGTATTTT.

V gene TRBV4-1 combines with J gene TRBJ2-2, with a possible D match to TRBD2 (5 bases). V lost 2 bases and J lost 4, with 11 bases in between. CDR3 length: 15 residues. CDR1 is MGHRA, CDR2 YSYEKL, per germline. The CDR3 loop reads CASSQWPRGTGELFF. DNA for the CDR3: TGCGCCAGCAGCCAATGGCCCCGGGGCACCGGGGAGCTGTTTTTT.

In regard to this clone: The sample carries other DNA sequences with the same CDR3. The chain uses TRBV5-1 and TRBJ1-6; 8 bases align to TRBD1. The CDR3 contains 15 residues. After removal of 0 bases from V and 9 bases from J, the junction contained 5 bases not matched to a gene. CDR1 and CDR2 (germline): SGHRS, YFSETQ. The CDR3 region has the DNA TGCGCCAGCAGCTTGGAGGGACAGGTCGGTTCACCCCTCCACTTT. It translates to CASSLEGQVGSPLHF.

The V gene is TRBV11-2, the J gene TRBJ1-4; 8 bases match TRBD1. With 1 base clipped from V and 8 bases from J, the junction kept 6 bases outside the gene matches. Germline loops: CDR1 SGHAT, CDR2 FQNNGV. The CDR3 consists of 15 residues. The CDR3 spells CASSLVTGGGEKLFF. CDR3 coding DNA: TGTGCCAGCAGCTTAGTAACAGGGGGAGGGGAAAAACTGTTTTTT.

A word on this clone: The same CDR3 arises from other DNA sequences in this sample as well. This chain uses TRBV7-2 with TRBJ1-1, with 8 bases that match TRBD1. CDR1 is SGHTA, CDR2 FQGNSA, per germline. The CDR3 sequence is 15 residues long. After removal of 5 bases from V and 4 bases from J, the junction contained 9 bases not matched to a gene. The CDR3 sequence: CASSPDRGRGTEAFF. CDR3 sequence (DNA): TGTGCCAGCAGCCCCGACAGGGGAAGGGGCACTGAAGCTTTCTTT.

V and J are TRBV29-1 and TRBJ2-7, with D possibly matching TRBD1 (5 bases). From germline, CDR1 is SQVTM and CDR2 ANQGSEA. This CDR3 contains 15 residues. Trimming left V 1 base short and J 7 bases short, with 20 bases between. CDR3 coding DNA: TGCAGCGTTGAAGTTCGTGGCCAGGGAACGGGTGAGCAGTACTTC. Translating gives CSVEVRGQGTGEQYF.

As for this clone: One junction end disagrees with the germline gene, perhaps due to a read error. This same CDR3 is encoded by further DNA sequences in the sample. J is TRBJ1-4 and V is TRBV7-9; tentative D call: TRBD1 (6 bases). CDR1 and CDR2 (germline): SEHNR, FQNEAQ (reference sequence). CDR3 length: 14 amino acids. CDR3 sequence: CASSLATGGEKLFF. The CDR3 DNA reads TGTGCCAGCAGCCTAGCGACAGGCGGTGAAAAACTGTTTTTT. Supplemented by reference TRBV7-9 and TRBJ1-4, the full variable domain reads DTGVSQNPRHKITKRGQNVTFRCDPISEHNRLYWYRQTLGQGPEFLTYFQNEAQLEKSRLLSDRFSAERPKGSFSTLEIQRTEQGDSAMYLCASSLATGGEKLFFGSGTQLSVL.

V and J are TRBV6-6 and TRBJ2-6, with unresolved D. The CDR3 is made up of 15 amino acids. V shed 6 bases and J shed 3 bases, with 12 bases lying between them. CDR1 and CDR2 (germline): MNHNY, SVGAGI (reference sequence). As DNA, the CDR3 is TGTGCCAGCAGCCCCGGGCGCGATGGGGCCAACGTCCTGACTTTC. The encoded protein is CASSPGRDGANVLTF.

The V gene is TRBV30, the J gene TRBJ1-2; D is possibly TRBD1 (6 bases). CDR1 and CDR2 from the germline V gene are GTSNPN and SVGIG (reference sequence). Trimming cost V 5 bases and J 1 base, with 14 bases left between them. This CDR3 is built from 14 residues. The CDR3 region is CAWGTGSSNYGYTF. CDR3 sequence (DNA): TGTGCCTGGGGAACAGGGTCTAGTAACTATGGCTACACCTTC.

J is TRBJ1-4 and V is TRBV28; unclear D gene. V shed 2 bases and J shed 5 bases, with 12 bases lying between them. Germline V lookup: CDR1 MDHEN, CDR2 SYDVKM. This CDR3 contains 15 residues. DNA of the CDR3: TGTGCCAGCAGTTTAGAGAATCGGGAGAATGAAAAACTGTTTTTT. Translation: CASSLENRENEKLFF.

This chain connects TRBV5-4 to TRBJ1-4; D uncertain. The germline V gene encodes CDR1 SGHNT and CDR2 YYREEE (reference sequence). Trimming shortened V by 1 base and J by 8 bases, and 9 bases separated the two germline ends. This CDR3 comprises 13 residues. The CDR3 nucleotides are TGTGCCAGCAGCTTGTGGGAATCAGAAAAACTGTTTTTT. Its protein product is CASSLWESEKLFF.

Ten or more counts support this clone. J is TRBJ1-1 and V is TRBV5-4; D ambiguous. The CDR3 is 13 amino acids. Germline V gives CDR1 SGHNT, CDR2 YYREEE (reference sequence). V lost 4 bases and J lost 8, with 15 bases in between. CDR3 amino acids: CASSLFDREEAFF. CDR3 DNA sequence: TGTGCCAGCAGCCTATTCGACCGGGAAGAAGCTTTCTTT.

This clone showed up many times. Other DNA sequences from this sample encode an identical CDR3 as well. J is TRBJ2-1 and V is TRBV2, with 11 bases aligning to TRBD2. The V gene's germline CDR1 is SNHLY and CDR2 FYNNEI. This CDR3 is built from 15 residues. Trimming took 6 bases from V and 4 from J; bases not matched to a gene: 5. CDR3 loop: CASRGTSGSYNEQFF. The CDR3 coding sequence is TGTGCCAGCAGAGGAACTAGCGGGAGTTACAATGAGCAGTTCTTC.

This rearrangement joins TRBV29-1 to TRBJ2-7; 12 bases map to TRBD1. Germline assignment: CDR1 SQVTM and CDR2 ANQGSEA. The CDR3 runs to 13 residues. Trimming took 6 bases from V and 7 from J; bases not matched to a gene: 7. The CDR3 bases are TGCAGCGTGGGAGGGACAGGGGGCTGGGAGCAGTACTTC. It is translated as CSVGGTGGWEQYF.

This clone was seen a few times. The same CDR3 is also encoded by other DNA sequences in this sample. CDR3 nucleotides: TGTGCCACCAGCAGACTCCAACACTCTGGGGCCAACGTCCTGACTTTC. As protein: CATSRLQHSGANVLTF. The chain carries TRBV15 and TRBJ2-6; D not certain. Trimming pared 2 bases from V and 0 bases from J, leaving 8 bases between. Germline V gene data show CDR1 as LNHNV and CDR2 as YYDKDF (reference sequence). CDR3 size: 16 residues.

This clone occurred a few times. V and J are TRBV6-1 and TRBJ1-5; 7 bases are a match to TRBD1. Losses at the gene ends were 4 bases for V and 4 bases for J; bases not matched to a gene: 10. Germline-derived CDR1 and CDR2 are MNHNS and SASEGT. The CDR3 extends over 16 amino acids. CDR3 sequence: CASSAGRTGLNQPQHF. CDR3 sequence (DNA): TGTGCCAGCAGTGCAGGCAGGACAGGACTAAATCAGCCCCAGCATTTT.

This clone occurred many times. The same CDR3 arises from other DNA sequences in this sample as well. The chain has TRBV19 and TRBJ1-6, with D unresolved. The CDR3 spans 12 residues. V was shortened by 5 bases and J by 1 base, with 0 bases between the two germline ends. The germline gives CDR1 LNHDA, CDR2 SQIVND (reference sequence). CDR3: CASSSYNSPLHF. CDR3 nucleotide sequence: TGTGCCAGTAGTTCCTATAATTCACCCCTCCACTTT.

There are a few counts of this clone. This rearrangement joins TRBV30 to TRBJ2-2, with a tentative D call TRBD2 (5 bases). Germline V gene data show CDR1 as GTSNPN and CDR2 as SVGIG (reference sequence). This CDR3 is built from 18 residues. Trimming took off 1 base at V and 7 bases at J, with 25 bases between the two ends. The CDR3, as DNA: TGTGCCTGGAGTGATTTCTGGAAGTCCTCGGGGAACGTCGGGGAGCTGTTTTTT. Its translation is CAWSDFWKSSGNVGELFF.

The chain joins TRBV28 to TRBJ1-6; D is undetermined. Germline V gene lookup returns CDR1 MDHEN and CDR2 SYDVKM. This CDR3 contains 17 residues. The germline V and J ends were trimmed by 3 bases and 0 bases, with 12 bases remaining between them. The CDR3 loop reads CASSLGIKGSYNSPLHF. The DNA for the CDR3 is TGTGCCAGCAGTTTGGGAATAAAGGGCTCCTATAATTCACCCCTCCACTTT. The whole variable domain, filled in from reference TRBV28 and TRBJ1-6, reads DVKVTQSSRYLVKRTGEKVFLECVQDMDHENMFWYRQDPGLGLRLIYFSYDVKMKEKGDIPEGYSVSREKKERFSLILESASTNQTSMYLCASSLGIKGSYNSPLHFGNGTRLTVT.

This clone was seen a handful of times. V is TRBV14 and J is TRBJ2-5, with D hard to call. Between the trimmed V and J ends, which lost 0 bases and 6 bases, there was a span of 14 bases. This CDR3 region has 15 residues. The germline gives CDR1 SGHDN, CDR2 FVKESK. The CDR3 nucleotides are TGTGCCAGCAGCCAAGATTGGCCAGAAGCCAAGACCCAGTACTTC. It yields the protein CASSQDWPEAKTQYF.